This T cell receptor beta chain was sequenced for a study of regulatory T cells in long-lasting Graves disease. Stated time point: persistent/refractory GD, antithyroid drugs over 5 years with positive TRAb. After RNA was extracted from PBMCs, the TCR library was made from it. This clonotype was found a few times. Combining iRepertoire HTBI primers with Arm-PCR of CDR3 regions, the authors built TCR beta libraries. TCRdb independently ran MiXCR on the multiplex PCR reads; one entry per CDR3 protein. The table shows hundreds of thousands of distinct CDR3 sequences, with around 21% occurring only once. The origin of this receptor is a female donor with Graves disease. This specimen was peripheral blood mononuclear cells (PBMCs), taken when the disease was refractory, from a patient treated with antithyroid drugs.

CDR3 nucleotide sequence: TGCAGTGCTAGAGGGTCCGACGCATACCTACCCTCGGTACAAGAGACCCAGTACTTC. Protein product: CSARGSDAYLPSVQETQYF. The V gene is TRBV20-1, the J gene TRBJ2-5; no definite D call. The CDR3 has 19 amino acids. V lost 1 base, J lost 2 bases, and 26 bases lay in between. Germline-derived CDR1 and CDR2 are DFQATT and SNEGSKA (reference sequence).